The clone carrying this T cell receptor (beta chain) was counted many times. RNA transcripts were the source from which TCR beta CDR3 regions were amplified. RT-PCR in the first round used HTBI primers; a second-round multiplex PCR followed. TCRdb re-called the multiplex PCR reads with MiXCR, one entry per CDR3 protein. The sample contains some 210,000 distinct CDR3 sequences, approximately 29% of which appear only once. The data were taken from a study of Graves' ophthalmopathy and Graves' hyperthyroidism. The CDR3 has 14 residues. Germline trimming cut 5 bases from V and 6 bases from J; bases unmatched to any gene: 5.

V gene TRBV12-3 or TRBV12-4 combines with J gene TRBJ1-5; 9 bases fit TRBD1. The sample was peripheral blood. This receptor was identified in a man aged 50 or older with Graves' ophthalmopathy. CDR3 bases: TGTGCCAGCAGTCCCGGACAGGGGTTTCAGCCCCAGCATTTT. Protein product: CASSPGQGFQPQHF.